The subject of this entry is one T cell receptor (beta chain). Its antigen is not identified. The sample comes from a study of shared clonotypes between healthy human individuals. General study findings and limits: Clonotype sharing among donors was thought likely to change with sequencing depth.

Healthy adults negative for HIV, lacking recent acute infections or vaccinations, served as donors. There are 13 residues in the CDR3. Germline-derived CDR1 and CDR2 are MNHNS and SASEGT. Trimming removed 8 bases from V and 7 bases from J; junction bases left unmatched: 4. Assay execution proceeded at the deep level. The data were produced by immunoSEQ multiplex PCR, yet TCRdb's version contains in-frame clones alone and is incomplete. The repertoire holds about 520,000 clones, with about 84% as singletons. This receptor was taken from a woman aged 40 to 50 in good health. Some clones in this sample may be carry-over from other donors' samples. The gene calls are TRBV6-1 and TRBJ1-4; 10 nucleotides match TRBD1. Material: PBMCs. In DNA form, the CDR3 reads TGTGCCAGCGACCGGGACAGGGGTGAAAAACTGTTTTTT. It is translated as CASDRDRGEKLFF.